This T cell receptor beta chain comes out of a study of blood T cell repertoires in COVID-19. Only in-frame clones appear in the TCRdb table, and some are missing; sequencing was by immunoSEQ multiplex PCR. Of 130,000 or so clones listed, about 83% were seen once; the top ten hold 3.9%. The CDR3 consists of 15 residues. Germline V gene data show CDR1 as MNHNY and CDR2 as SVGAGI (reference sequence). V shed 6 bases and J 5 bases; nucleotides not matched to a gene: 8. This receptor was obtained from a man aged 55 to 70 with acute or convalescent COVID-19. The sequenced sample consisted of peripheral blood. This chain joins TRBV6-6 and TRBJ2-2; 8 bases fit TRBD1. The DNA for the CDR3 is TGTGCCAGCAGCAAAGGACAGGGTGGGACCGGGGAGCTGTTTTTT. Amino acids: CASSKGQGGTGELFF.